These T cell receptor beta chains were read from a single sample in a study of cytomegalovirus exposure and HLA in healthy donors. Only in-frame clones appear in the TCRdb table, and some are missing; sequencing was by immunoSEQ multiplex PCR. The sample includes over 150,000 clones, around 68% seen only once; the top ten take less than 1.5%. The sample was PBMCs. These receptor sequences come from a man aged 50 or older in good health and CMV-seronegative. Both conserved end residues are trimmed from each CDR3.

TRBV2,ASTVQRQGYEQY
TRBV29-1,SVGAGSAAEAF
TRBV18,ASSPRQGGTGELF
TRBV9,ASSAGGHPLYEQY
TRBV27,ASSKQGSYEQY
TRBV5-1,ASSLGYSGYEQY
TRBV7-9,ASSSNPGTGSGYT
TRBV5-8,ASSWGQGVNEKLF
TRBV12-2,ASRFGDRLPYGYT
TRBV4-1,ASSELQGGNEKLF
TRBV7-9,ASSPVGPEQY
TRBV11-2,ASSLLAGTVNYGYT
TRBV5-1,ASSLEGGAGGYT
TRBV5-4,ASSGSGYEQY
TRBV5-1,ASSSLMRNTEAF
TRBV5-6,ASSLEGRRGQPQH
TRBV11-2,ASSSRRGYEQY
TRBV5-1,ASSLALKDSTSTDTQY
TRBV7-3,ASSLTGDGETQY
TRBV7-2,ASSVREGNSPLH
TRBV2,ASSPDSPSNQPQH
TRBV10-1,ARGGSSGESNIQY
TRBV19,ASSLQGGGNTEAF
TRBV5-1,ASSLGLAGGRSTDTQY
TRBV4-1,ASSQGNRGRQGNTIY
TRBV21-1,ASSCHRGAGRFYEQY
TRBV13,ASSLDGNNEKLF
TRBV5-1,ASSLVPLAGGTAQY
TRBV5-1,ASSLEGLSIHGQY
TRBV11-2,ASSPRRQGASPLH
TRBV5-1,ASSPSVLRDGYT
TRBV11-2,ASSLGPSGSSSYEQY
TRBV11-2,ASSLQGATRYGYT
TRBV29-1,SVSTSGGGTDTQY
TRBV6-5,ASRRQGAGANVLT
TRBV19,ASRLVQQGNTEAF
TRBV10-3,AISESAGGAYEQY
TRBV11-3,ASSLDTGIDYGYT
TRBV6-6,ASTVDSNQPQH
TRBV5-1,ASSPGGTGGNNYGYT
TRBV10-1,ASSAKGQAYEQY
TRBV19,ASGGEWYGYT
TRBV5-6,ASSQGRGVKGDTQY
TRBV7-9,ASSQGTGKTDTQY
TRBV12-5,ASGLAGRGAF
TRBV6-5,ASSSGTGGWEQF
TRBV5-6,ASSQPWRDEQY
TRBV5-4,ASSLDTDMNTEAF
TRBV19,ASSSRQGGDYNSPLH
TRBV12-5,ASGLLTGGGQPQH
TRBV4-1,ASSQEAVGGPNEKLF
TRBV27,ASSPRTGSQPQH
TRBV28,ASSPVGSGNTIY